This entry features one T cell receptor beta chain sequence. Its antigen is unidentified. Per the germline V gene, CDR1 is WNHNN and CDR2 is SYGVQD (reference sequence). This CDR3 comprises 15 residues. V was trimmed by 6 bases and J by 4 bases, leaving 19 bases between them. This sample was included in a study of T cells in localized non-small cell lung cancer. Findings and limits, study-wide: A raised T cell density in blood coincided with lengthier overall survival. Within adjacent lung there appeared a median roughly 60 of the top 100 tumor clones. Of the tissues analyzed, uninvolved adjacent lung showed maximal T cell clonality, greater than tumor. Tumor samples were not multi-region, leaving intratumor heterogeneity unexcluded.

TCRdb's table, derived via immunoSEQ multiplex PCR, lists solely in-frame clones and lacks some. Found here are about 12,000 clones, around four fifths of them singletons; the top ten hold roughly 28%. Sequenced material: peripheral blood, taken before any cancer treatment. The clonotype was recovered from a male donor aged 60 or over with stage I squamous cell lung carcinoma. The chain recombines TRBV10-1 with TRBJ2-7; TRBD1 is a possible D gene (5 bases). For the CDR3, the DNA is TGCGCCAGCAGCACCAAATCGACAGAAAGATACGAGCAGTACTTC. Its translation: CASSTKSTERYEQYF.